The next 10 T cell receptor beta chains were all read from a single sample in a study of blood T cell repertoires in COVID-19. Profiling relied on immunoSEQ multiplex PCR, and the TCRdb table lists in-frame clones only, not all of them. The table includes fewer than 120,000 clones, 87% detected once. Specimen: peripheral blood. The receptors were sampled from a human donor in a cohort sampled during active COVID-19.

The V gene is TRBV28, the J gene TRBJ1-2; the D gene is possibly TRBD1 (6 bases). The length of the CDR3 is 15 residues. V was cut by 6 bases and J by 6 bases, with 20 bases left in between. The germline CDR1 and CDR2 sequences are MDHEN and SYDVKM. The CDR3: CASRDGRRGADGYTF. The CDR3 DNA reads TGTGCCAGCAGAGACGGAAGACGGGGGGCAGATGGCTACACCTTC.

The genes are TRBV3-1 (or the pseudogene TRBV3-2) and TRBJ1-1; 9 bases map to TRBD1. The CDR3 sequence is 16 residues long. The germline gives CDR1 LGHDT, CDR2 YNNKEL (reference sequence). Germline trimming cut 3 bases from V and 2 bases from J; bases unmatched to any gene: 7. The CDR3 spells CASSHTGQGINTEAFF. The CDR3 nucleotides are TGTGCCAGCAGCCATACCGGACAGGGGATAAACACTGAAGCTTTCTTT.

The J gene is TRBJ1-1, the V gene TRBV10-2; a weak D match, TRBD1 (5 bases). The CDR3 has 13 residues. The germline gives CDR1 WSHSY, CDR2 SAAADI. V was pared by 7 bases and J by 1 base, with 10 bases between. The CDR3 DNA follows: TGCGCCAGCACCCTGGGGCGGAACACTGAAGCTTTCTTT. This translates into CASTLGRNTEAFF.

This rearrangement joins TRBV5-4 to TRBJ2-7; D may be TRBD2 (6 bases). This CDR3 is 16 amino acids long. V was pared by 4 bases and J by 2 bases, with 19 bases between. Per the germline V gene, CDR1 is SGHNT and CDR2 is YYREEE (reference sequence). CDR3 DNA: TGTGCCAGCAGCACCCAAACCGGGACTGGTCCCTACGAGCAGTACTTC. This encodes CASSTQTGTGPYEQYF.

This chain uses TRBV12-5 with TRBJ2-1; 8 bases align to TRBD2. The CDR3 runs 16 residues. Trimming took 3 bases from V and 4 from J; bases not matched to a gene: 8. The germline V gene has CDR1 LGHNT and CDR2 FRNRAP. In DNA form, the CDR3 reads TGTGCTAGTGGTTTAGCGGCGGGAGGTGTTTACAATGAGCAGTTCTTC. It yields the protein CASGLAAGGVYNEQFF.

The chain employs TRBV29-1 and TRBJ2-3; 10 positions match TRBD1. The CDR3 extends over 13 amino acids. CDR1 and CDR2 (germline): SQVTM, ANQGSEA. V was clipped by 7 bases and J by 2 bases; unmatched bases: 3. CDR3 protein: CSGGQGHTDTQYF. The CDR3 DNA reads as TGCAGCGGGGGACAGGGGCACACAGATACGCAGTATTTT.

The J gene is TRBJ1-5, the V gene TRBV5-8; D unclear. Trimming took 0 bases from V and 7 from J, leaving 14 bases between them. The CDR3 length is 15 residues. Germline V gene lookup returns CDR1 SGHTS and CDR2 YDEGEE. In nucleotides, the CDR3 is TGTGCCAGCAGCTTGGGTTTCGTCCAGCGGCAGCCCCAGCATTTT. Its protein is CASSLGFVQRQPQHF.

The chain carries TRBV7-6 and TRBJ2-2; 8 positions agree with TRBD1. Germline lookup yields CDR1 SGHVS and CDR2 FNYEAQ. J gave up 4 bases and V 6 bases, and 7 bases lay outside the gene matches. The CDR3 covers 15 residues. The CDR3 spells CASSQDRVLTGELFF. The CDR3, as DNA: TGTGCCAGCAGTCAGGACAGGGTACTCACCGGGGAGCTGTTTTTT.

V usage is TRBV27 and J usage is TRBJ2-1, with D tentatively TRBD1 (6 bases). Trimming took 5 bases from V and 0 from J, leaving 8 bases between them. Germline lookup yields CDR1 MNHEY and CDR2 SMNVEV (reference sequence). This CDR3 is 14 amino acids long. The CDR3 DNA reads TGTGCCAGCAGTCCGGACAGCTCCTACAATGAGCAGTTCTTC. It translates to CASSPDSSYNEQFF.

This clone has a single count. The gene calls are TRBV28 and TRBJ2-5; TRBD1 matches at 8 bases. The CDR3 loop spans 16 amino acids. Germline V CDR1 and CDR2: MDHEN, SYDVKM. The trim removed 5 bases at V and 7 bases at J, leaving 15 bases unmatched. CDR3 residues: CASSPPDRGVRGTQYF. DNA of the CDR3: TGTGCCAGCAGTCCCCCCGACAGGGGCGTTCGGGGGACCCAGTACTTC.